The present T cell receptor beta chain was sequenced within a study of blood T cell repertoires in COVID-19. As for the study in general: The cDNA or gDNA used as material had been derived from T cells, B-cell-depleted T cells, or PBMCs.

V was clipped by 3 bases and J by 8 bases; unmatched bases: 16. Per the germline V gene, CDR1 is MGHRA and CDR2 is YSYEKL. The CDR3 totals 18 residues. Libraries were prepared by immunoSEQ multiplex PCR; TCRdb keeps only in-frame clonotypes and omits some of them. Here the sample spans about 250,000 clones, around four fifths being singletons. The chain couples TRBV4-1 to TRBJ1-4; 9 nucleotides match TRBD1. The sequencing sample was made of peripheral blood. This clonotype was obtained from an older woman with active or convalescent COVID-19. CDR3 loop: CASSHLPLGGTGYEKLFF. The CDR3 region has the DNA TGCGCCAGCAGCCACCTCCCCCTAGGCGGGACAGGGTACGAAAAACTGTTTTTT.